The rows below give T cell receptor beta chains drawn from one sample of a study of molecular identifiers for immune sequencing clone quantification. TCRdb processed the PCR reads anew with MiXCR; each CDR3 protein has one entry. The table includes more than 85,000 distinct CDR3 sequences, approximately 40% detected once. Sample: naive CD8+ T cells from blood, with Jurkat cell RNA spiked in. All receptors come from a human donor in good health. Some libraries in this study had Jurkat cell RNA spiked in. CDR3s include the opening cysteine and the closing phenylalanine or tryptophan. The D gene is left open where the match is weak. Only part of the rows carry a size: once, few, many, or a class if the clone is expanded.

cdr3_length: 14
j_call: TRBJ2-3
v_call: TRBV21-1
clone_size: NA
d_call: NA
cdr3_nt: TGTGCCAGCAGCATACTTTGGGTGGGAGATACGCAGTATTTT
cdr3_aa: CASSILWVGDTQYF

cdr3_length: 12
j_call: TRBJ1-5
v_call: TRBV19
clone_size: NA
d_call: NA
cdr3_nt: TGTGCCAGTAGTATGCCAGGGCAGCCCCAGCATTTT
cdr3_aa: CASSMPGQPQHF

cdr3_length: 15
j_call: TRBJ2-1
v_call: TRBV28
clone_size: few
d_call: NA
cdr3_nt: TGTGCCAGCAGTATGGTCCTAATTCCGTTCAATGAGCAGTTCTTC
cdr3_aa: CASSMVLIPFNEQFF

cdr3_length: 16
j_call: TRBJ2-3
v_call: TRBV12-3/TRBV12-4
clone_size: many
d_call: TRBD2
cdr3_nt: TGTGCCAGCAGGAGCTGGGGGGAGGGAACGTTGGATACGCAGTATTTT
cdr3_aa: CASRSWGEGTLDTQYF

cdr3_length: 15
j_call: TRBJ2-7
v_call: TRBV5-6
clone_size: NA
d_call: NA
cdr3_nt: TGTGCCAGCAGCTTGGAGGATATTCCTTCCTACGAGCAGTACTTC
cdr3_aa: CASSLEDIPSYEQYF

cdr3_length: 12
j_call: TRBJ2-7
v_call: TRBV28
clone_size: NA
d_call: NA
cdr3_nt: TGTGCCGGCAGTCCCGGGGGCTACGAGCAGTACTTC
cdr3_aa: CAGSPGGYEQYF

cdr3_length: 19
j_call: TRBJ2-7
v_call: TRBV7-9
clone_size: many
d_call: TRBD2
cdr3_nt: TGTGCCAGCAGCTTAGTGGTATTGGCGGGAGGTGCAGCGGTCCACGAGCAGTACTTC
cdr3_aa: CASSLVVLAGGAAVHEQYF

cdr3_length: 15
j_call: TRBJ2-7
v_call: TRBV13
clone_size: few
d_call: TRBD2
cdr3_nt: TGTGCCAGCAGCTTAACTAGCGGGAGACCCTACGAGCAGTACTTC
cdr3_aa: CASSLTSGRPYEQYF

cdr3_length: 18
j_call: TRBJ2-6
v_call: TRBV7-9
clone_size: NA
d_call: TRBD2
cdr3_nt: TGTGCCAGCAGCTTAGTCCCAGCGGGAGACCCTGGGGCCAACGTCCTGACTTTC
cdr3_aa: CASSLVPAGDPGANVLTF

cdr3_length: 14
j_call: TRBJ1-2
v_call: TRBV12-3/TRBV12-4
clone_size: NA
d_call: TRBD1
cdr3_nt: TGTGCCAGCAGGGGGGGACAGGGGGCCGTAGGCTACGCCTTC
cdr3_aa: CASRGGQGAVGYAF

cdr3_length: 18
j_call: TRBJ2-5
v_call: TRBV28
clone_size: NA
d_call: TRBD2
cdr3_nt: TGTGCCAGCAGTTTAAACAGGGGAGGTAGCGGGAGTCCAGAGACCCAGTACTTC
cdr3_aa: CASSLNRGGSGSPETQYF

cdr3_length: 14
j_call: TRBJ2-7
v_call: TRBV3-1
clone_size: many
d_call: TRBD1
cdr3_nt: TGTGCCAGCAGTAGAGGACAGGGCGCCTACGAGCAGTACTTC
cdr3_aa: CASSRGQGAYEQYF

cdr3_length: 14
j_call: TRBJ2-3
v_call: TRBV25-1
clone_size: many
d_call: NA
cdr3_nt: TGTGCCAGCAGTGTTGGGGTCCTCACAGATACGCAGTATTTT
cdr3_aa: CASSVGVLTDTQYF

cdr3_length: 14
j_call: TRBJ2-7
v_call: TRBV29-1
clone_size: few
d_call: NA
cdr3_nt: TGCAGCGTTGAAGTGGTACAGGGAAACTACGAGCAGTACTTC
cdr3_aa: CSVEVVQGNYEQYF

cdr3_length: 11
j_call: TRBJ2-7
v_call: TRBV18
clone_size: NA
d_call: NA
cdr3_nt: TGTGCCAGCTCGCAAGGGGTCGGGCAGTACTTC
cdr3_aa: CASSQGVGQYF

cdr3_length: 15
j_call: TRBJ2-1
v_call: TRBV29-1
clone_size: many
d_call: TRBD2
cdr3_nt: TGCAGCGTTGACCAAGCGGGAGGAACCTACAATGAGCAGTTCTTC
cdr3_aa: CSVDQAGGTYNEQFF

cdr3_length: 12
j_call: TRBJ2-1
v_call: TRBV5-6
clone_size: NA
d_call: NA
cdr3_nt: TGTGCCAGCAGCTTTGTAGGTGCTGAGCAGTTCTTC
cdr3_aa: CASSFVGAEQFF

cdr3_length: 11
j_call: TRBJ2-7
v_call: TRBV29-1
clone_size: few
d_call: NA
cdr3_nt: TGCAGCGTTTTTAATTCCTACGAGCAGTACTTC
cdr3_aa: CSVFNSYEQYF

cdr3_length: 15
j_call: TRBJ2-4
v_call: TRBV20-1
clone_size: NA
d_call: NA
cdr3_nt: TGCAGTGCTAACACAGGGTCCTTAGCCATAAACATTCAGTACTTC
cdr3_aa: CSANTGSLAINIQYF

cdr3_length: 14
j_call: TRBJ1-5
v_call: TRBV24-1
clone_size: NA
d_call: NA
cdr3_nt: TGTGCCACCAGCCCCAGACAGGGCAATCAGCCCCAGCATTTT
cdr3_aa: CATSPRQGNQPQHF

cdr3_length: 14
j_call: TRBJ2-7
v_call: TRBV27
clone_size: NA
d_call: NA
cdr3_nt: TGTGCCAGCAGTTTAGGGACTTTATGGGTCGAGCAGTACTTC
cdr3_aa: CASSLGTLWVEQYF

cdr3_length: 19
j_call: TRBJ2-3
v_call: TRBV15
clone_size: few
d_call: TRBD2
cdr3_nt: TGTGCCACCAGCAGCCTCCTCCCCGGGCTAGCGGGAAGCACAGATACGCAGTATTTT
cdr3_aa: CATSSLLPGLAGSTDTQYF

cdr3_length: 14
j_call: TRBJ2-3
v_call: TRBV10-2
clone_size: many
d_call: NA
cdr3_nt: TGCGCCAGCAAAGGCGGGCTCAGCACAGATACGCAGTATTTT
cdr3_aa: CASKGGLSTDTQYF

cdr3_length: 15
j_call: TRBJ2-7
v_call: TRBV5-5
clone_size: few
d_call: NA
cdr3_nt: TGTGCCAGCAGCTTGGGGGGGGCCCCCTCCTACGAGCAGTACTTC
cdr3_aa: CASSLGGAPSYEQYF

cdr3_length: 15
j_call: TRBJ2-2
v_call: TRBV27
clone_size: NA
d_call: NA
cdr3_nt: TGTGCCAGCAAATTTATCGGGTCGGGTACCGGGGAGCTGTTTTTT
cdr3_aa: CASKFIGSGTGELFF

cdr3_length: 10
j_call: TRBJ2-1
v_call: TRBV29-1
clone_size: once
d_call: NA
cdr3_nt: TGCAGCCATTCCGGCGGTGAGCAGTTCTTC
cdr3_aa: CSHSGGEQFF

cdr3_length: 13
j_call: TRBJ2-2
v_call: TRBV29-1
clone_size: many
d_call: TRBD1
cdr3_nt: TGCAGCGCTGGACAGGGGTACACCGGGGAGCTGTTTTTT
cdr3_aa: CSAGQGYTGELFF

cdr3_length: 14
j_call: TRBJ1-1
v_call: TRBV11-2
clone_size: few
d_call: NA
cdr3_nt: TGTGCCAGCAGCTTAGACGGCAGGGGCACTGAAGCTTTCTTT
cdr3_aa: CASSLDGRGTEAFF